This note documents a single T cell receptor (beta chain) sequence. Its antigen is still unknown. Viral peptide pool expansion of antigen-specific CD4+ T cells preceded sequencing in the ViraFEST assay. Investigators separated out CD4+ T cells once around nine days of culture had passed. According to the study, vaccine recipients showed no prior SARS-CoV-2 infection and negative nucleocapsid antibodies. Cultures of over 1.5 million PBMC per well contained approximately 9.6 IU/ml IL-2 plus 10 ug/ml peptides. Half-medium replacement with IL-2 medium occurred on days 3 and 7. The data are from a study of vaccination effects on CD4 cells after COVID-19. Study-level points and caveats: The study dataset contains few convalescent patients and includes no early post-infection timepoints. Clones that were induced by infection or by vaccine showed marked contraction late after vaccination.

Generated by immunoSEQ multiplex PCR, the TCRdb table keeps only in-frame clones and is missing some. The repertoire holds roughly 52,000 clones, with under 70% as singletons. Germline CDR1 and CDR2: MNHNS and SASEGT. The CDR3 has 15 residues. Losses at the gene ends were 2 bases for V and 5 bases for J; bases not matched to a gene: 8. The sequence was collected from a human donor who received a COVID-19 vaccine. V gene TRBV6-1 combines with J gene TRBJ1-2; 7 positions agree with TRBD1. The material sequenced was CD4+ T cells from PBMCs cultured with SARS-CoV-2 spike peptides, taken before COVID-19 vaccination. CDR3: CASSERQGVPYGYTF. The CDR3 coding sequence is TGTGCCAGCAGTGAAAGACAGGGCGTACCTTATGGCTACACCTTC.